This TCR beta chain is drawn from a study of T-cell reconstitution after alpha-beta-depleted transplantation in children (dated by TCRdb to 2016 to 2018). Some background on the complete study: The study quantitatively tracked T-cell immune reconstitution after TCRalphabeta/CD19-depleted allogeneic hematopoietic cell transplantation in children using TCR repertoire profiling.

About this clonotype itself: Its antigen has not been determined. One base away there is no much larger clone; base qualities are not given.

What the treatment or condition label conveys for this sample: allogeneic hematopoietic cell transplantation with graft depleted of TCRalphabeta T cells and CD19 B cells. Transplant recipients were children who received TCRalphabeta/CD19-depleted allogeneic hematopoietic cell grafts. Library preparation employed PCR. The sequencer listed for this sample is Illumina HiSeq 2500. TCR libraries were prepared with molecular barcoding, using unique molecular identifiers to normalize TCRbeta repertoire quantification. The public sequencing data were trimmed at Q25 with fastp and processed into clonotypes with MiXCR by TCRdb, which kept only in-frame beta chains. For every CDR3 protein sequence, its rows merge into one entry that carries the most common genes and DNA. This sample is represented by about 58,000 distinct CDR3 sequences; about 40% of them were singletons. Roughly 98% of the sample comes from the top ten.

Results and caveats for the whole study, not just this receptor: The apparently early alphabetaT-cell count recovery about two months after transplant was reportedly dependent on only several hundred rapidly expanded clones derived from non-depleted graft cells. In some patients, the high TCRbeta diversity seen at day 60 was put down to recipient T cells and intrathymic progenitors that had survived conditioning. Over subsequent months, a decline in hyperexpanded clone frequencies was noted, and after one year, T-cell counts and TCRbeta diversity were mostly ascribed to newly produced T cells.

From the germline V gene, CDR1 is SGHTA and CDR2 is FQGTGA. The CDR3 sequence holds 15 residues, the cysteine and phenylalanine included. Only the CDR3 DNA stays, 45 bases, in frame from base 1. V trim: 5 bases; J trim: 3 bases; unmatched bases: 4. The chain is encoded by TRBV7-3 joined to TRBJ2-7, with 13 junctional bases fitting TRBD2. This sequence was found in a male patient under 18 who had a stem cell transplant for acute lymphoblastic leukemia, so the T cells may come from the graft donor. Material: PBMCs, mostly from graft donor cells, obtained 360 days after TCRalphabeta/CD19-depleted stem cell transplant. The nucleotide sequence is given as TGTGCCAGCAGCCCGACTAGCGGGAGGAACTACGAGCAGTACTTC. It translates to CASSPTSGRNYEQYF.